Below are 16 T cell receptor beta chains sequenced from a single sample in a study of shared clonotypes between healthy human individuals (TCRdb year 2020). CD8 naive samples were CD45RO-negative cells positively selected for CCR7, giving a CD45RA+CCR7+ population that excluded TemRA cells. The receptor library was made with the immunoSEQ multiplex PCR assay. The source is immuneACCESS, and TCRdb retained only in-frame sequences with V and J called. Part of the clones is not carried over; for the studies checked, unresolved V genes explain less than half of this, and the remainder is unexplained. The sample table contains around 2.1 million clones; only one count was recorded for around 93% of them. Jointly, the top ten make up 1.5% to 2% of the sample. Sequencing was done on a sample of naive CD8+ T cells from PBMCs. The sample's cell subset or site label is to be understood as: CD45RA+CCR7+. Receptor source: a man between 18 and 35 years old in good health. Some clones in this sample may be carry-over from other donors' samples.

In this sample, this clone turned up once. This chain joins TRBV7-9 and TRBJ2-3, with D possibly being TRBD1 or TRBD2 (6 bases each). Germline CDR1 is SEHNR and CDR2 is FQNEAQ (reference sequence). V was trimmed by 3 bases and J by 2 bases, leaving 15 bases between them. This CDR3 is built from 16 residues. The CDR3 loop reads CASSFTGAASTDTQYF. The DNA for the CDR3 is TGTGCCAGCAGCTTCACGGGGGCGGCCTCCACAGATACGCAGTATTTT.

CDR3 in amino acids: CASPRDSDYGYTF. CDR3 nucleotides: TGTGCCAGCCCGAGGGACAGCGACTATGGCTACACCTTC. The J gene is TRBJ1-2, the V gene TRBV2, with TRBD1 identical over 7 bases. From germline, CDR1 is SNHLY and CDR2 FYNNEI. Trimming took 8 bases from V and 3 from J; bases not matched to a gene: 6. The CDR3 length is 13 residues.

V usage is TRBV27 and J usage is TRBJ2-1; 8 nucleotides align to TRBD2. Per the germline V gene, CDR1 is MNHEY and CDR2 is SMNVEV (reference sequence). The CDR3 runs to 15 residues. V lost 8 bases and J lost 8; bases outside the gene matches: 14. CDR3 protein: CASWHPGGISDEQFF. CDR3 coding DNA: TGTGCCAGCTGGCACCCGGGAGGGATTTCCGATGAGCAGTTCTTC.

The V call is TRBV6-1, the J call TRBJ2-5, with a tentative D call TRBD1 (6 bases). Per germline, CDR1 MNHNS and CDR2 SASEGT. The CDR3 extends over 20 amino acids. Trimming took 2 bases from V and 1 from J, leaving 26 bases between them. This CDR3 is CASSERDGLGVRGFQETQYF. The CDR3 DNA sequence: TGTGCCAGCAGTGAAAGGGACGGGCTAGGGGTAAGGGGGTTCCAAGAGACCCAGTACTTC.

V usage is TRBV4-2 and J usage is TRBJ2-5; TRBD2 might be the D (5 bases). This CDR3 comprises 16 residues. Per the germline V gene, CDR1 is LGHNA and CDR2 is YNFKEQ. The V gene lost 0 bases and the J gene lost 4 bases, with 15 bases spanning the gap. This chain's CDR3 is CASSQDVTRSVETQYF. In nucleotides, the CDR3 is TGTGCCAGCAGCCAAGATGTAACTAGGTCGGTAGAGACCCAGTACTTC.

The chain uses TRBV10-3 and TRBJ1-2; D may be TRBD1 (5 bases). The germline V gene encodes CDR1 ENHRY and CDR2 SYGVKD. The CDR3 has 15 amino acids. The V gene lost 3 bases and the J gene lost 5 bases, with 16 bases spanning the gap. CDR3 in amino acids: CAISDYRDGRYGYTF. DNA for the CDR3: TGTGCCATCAGTGACTACCGGGACGGTCGATATGGCTACACCTTC.

In this sample, this clone turned up once. Other DNA sequences in this specimen translate into the identical CDR3. The chain combines TRBV11-2 with TRBJ2-7; 12 bases are shared with TRBD1. The germline V gene has CDR1 SGHAT and CDR2 FQNNGV. CDR3 length equals 13 residues. With 3 bases clipped from V and 6 bases from J, the junction kept 0 bases outside the gene matches. The CDR3 here is CASSLGQGAEQYF. The CDR3 coding sequence is TGTGCCAGCAGCTTGGGACAGGGGGCCGAGCAGTACTTC. Supplemented by reference TRBV11-2 and TRBJ2-7, the full variable domain reads EAGVAQSPRYKIIEKRQSVAFWCNPISGHATLYWYQQILGQGPKLLIQFQNNGVVDDSQLPKDRFSAERLKGVDSTLKIQPAKLEDSAVYLCASSLGQGAEQYFGPGTRLTVT.

The CDR3 loop is CASIRDRDQETQYF. In DNA form, the CDR3 reads TGTGCCAGCATCCGGGACAGGGACCAAGAGACCCAGTACTTC. The chain is built from TRBV5-4 and TRBJ2-5; 9 bases line up with TRBD1. The CDR3 has 14 residues. Germline CDR1 SGHNT, CDR2 YYREEE (reference sequence). The V and J ends lost 6 bases and 0 bases, in that order; junction bases with no gene match: 3.

The chain combines TRBV18 with TRBJ2-5; the match to TRBD2 covers 7 bases. Germline trimming cut 3 bases from V and 3 bases from J; bases unmatched to any gene: 1. Germline-derived CDR1 and CDR2 are KGHSH and LQKENI. The CDR3 is 13 residues long. CDR3 amino acids: CASSPRGEETQYF. CDR3 nucleotide sequence: TGTGCCAGCTCACCCCGGGGGGAAGAGACCCAGTACTTC. Using reference TRBV18 and TRBJ2-5 for the parts outside the CDR3, the full variable domain is NAGVMQNPRHLVRRRGQEARLRCSPMKGHSHVYWYRQLPEEGLKFMVYLQKENIIDESGMPKERFSAEFPKEGPSILRIQQVVRGDSAAYFCASSPRGEETQYFGPGTRLLVL.

The V and J genes are TRBV6-1 and TRBJ1-2, with D hard to call. The CDR3 contains 13 residues. Per the germline V gene, CDR1 is MNHNS and CDR2 is SASEGT. V lost 6 bases and J 7 bases, leaving 15 bases between the germline ends. The CDR3 here is CASRLGLKSGYTF. CDR3 bases: TGTGCCAGCAGACTGGGGTTAAAGAGTGGCTACACCTTC.

The J gene is TRBJ1-2, the V gene TRBV30, with a tentative D call TRBD1 (5 bases). This CDR3 region has 12 residues. Germline CDR1 is GTSNPN and CDR2 is SVGIG (reference sequence). The CDR3 nucleotides are TGTGCTAGATCCGGGACGCCTGATGGCTACACCTTC. Translating gives CARSGTPDGYTF.

The V gene is TRBV11-3, the J gene TRBJ2-1; TRBD2 matches at 9 bases. This CDR3 has 15 residues. Per germline, CDR1 SGHNT and CDR2 YENEEA. V trimming: 5 bases; J trimming: 6 bases; junction bases outside the gene matches: 8. CDR3: CASSPPGLAPNEQFF. The CDR3 nucleotides read TGTGCCAGCAGCCCCCCGGGACTAGCCCCCAATGAGCAGTTCTTC.

The chain couples TRBV7-2 to TRBJ2-3; no firm D call. In germline, CDR1 is SGHTA, CDR2 FQGNSA. The CDR3 runs 12 residues. The V end was cut by 6 bases, the J end by 4 bases, with 8 bases between. CDR3 nucleotide sequence: TGTGCCAGCAGTTTTAGTCCAGATACGCAGTATTTT. Its protein product is CASSFSPDTQYF.

This chain connects TRBV6-5 to TRBJ2-3, with 10 bases fitting TRBD1. The CDR3 consists of 16 residues. J was trimmed by 5 bases and V by 3 bases; bases with no gene match: 8. Germline lookup yields CDR1 MNHEY and CDR2 SVGAGI. CDR3 amino acids: CASSYYGQGEGDTQYF. CDR3 nucleotide sequence: TGTGCCAGCAGTTATTACGGACAGGGGGAAGGAGATACGCAGTATTTT.

The chain is built from TRBV25-1 and TRBJ2-3; perhaps TRBD2 as D (5 bases). This CDR3 region has 11 residues. Germline V gene sequence: CDR1 MGHDK, CDR2 SYGVNS. V was pared by 2 bases and J by 8 bases, with 5 bases between. CDR3 residues: CASSEGSTQYF. The CDR3 DNA follows: TGTGCCAGCAGTGAAGGGAGTACGCAGTATTTT.

The chain uses TRBV9 and TRBJ2-5; 9 bases are a match to TRBD2. CDR1 and CDR2 from the germline V gene are SGDLS and YYNGEE. J lost 4 bases, V lost 4 bases, and 5 bases had no gene match. This CDR3 has 14 residues. DNA of the CDR3: TGTGCCAGCAGCCCGGGACTAGCCCTAGAGACCCAGTACTTC. This codes for CASSPGLALETQYF.